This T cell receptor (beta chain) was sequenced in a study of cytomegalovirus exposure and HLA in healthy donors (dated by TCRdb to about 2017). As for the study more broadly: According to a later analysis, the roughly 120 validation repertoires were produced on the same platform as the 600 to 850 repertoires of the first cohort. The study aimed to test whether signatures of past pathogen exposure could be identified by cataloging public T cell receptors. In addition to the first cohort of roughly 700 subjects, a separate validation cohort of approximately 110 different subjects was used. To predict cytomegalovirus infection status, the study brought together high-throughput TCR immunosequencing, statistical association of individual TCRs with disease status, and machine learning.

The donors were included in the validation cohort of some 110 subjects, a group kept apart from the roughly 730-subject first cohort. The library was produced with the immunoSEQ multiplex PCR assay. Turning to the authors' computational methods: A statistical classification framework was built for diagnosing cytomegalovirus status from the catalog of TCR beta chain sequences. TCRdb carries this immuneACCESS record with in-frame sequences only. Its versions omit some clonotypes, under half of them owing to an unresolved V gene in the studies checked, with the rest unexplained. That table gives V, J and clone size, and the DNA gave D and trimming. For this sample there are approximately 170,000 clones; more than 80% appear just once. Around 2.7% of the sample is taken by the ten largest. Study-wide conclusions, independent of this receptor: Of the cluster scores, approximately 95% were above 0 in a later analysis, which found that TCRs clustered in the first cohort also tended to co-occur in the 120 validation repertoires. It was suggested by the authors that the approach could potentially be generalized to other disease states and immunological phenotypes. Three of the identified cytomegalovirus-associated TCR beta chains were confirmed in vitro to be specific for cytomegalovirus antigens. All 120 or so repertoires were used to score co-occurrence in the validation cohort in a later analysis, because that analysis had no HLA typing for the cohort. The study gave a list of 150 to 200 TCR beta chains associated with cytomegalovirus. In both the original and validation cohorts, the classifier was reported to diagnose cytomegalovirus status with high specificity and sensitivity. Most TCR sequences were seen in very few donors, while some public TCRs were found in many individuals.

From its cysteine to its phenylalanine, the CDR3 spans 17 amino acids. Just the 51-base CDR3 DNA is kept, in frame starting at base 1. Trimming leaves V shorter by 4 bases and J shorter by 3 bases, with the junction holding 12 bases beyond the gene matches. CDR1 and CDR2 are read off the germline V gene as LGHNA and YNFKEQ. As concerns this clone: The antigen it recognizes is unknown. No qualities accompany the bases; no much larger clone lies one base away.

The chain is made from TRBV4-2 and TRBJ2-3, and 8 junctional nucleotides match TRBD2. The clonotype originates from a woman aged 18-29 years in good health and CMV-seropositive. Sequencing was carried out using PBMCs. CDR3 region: CASSRKTAGGGTDTQYF. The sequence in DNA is TGTGCCAGCAGCCGAAAGACGGCGGGAGGAGGGACAGATACGCAGTATTTT.